What follows describes a single T cell receptor beta chain. CDR3 length equals 19 residues. Germline V gene data show CDR1 as SGHDT and CDR2 as YYEEEE. Trimming cost V 0 bases and J 4 bases, with 20 bases left between them. These data come from a study of cytomegalovirus exposure and HLA in healthy donors. Study-level information: A data release that came early held 80 million to 95 million unique TCRs from HLA-typed donors.

Primers: 60 Vbeta forward and 13 Jbeta reverse. TCRdb's copy holds only in-frame clones and misses some; the assay was immunoSEQ multiplex PCR. The sample has 57,000 or so clones, 70% seen once. The rearrangement uses TRBV5-6 and TRBJ1-6; possibly TRBD1 for D (6 bases). The receptor was isolated from a woman aged 55-70 years in good health and CMV-seropositive. Input material: PBMCs. The CDR3 region has the DNA TGTGCCAGCAGCTTGGGGGGGCCCACCTTTTTCAAATATAATTCACCCCTCCACTTT. It yields the protein CASSLGGPTFFKYNSPLHF.